Below, 21 T cell receptor beta chains from the same sample are listed, as sequenced in a study of T cells in Graves' hyperthyroidism and ophthalmopathy (dated by TCRdb to about 2019). Library preparation was by multiplex PCR. Sequencing instrument: Illumina HiSeq 2000. TCR beta CDR3 regions were amplified from RNA transcripts. The TCR CDR3 was subjected to a first round of RT-PCR using the HTBI primer set and the Qiagen OneStep RT-PCR kit. TCRdb reworked the public reads: Q25 trimming with fastp, MiXCR clone assembly, productive beta chains retained. Rows are combined by CDR3 protein, so each entry shows the most common genes and DNA. The sample profile shows roughly 500,000 distinct CDR3 sequences; about 20% of them were found once. Of the sample, around 50% is held by the ten largest clones. The sequenced material came from blood. The source is a woman in her 70s with Graves' ophthalmopathy.

The V gene is TRBV5-1, the J gene TRBJ2-7; the D gene is possibly TRBD2 (7 bases). Germline-derived CDR1 and CDR2 are SGHRS and YFSETQ. This CDR3 comprises 15 residues. V was clipped by 0 bases and J by 7 bases, with 17 bases between them. CDR3 loop: CASSLAGGQGREQYF. The CDR3 DNA follows: TGCGCCAGCAGCTTGGCCGGGGGGCAAGGAAGAGAGCAGTACTTC.

V gene TRBV7-2 combines with J gene TRBJ2-7; maybe TRBD1 (6 bases). Trimming took off 8 bases at V and 2 bases at J, with 10 bases between the two ends. The CDR3 consists of 12 residues. Germline loops: CDR1 SGHTA, CDR2 FQGNSA. CDR3 sequence: CASAQGPYEQYF. The CDR3 nucleotides are TGTGCCAGCGCGCAGGGGCCCTACGAGCAGTACTTC.

The V and J genes are TRBV18 and TRBJ2-7; TRBD2 matches at 7 bases. J lost 2 bases, V lost 9 bases, and 7 bases had no gene match. The CDR3 is 13 amino acids. CDR1 and CDR2 from the germline V gene are KGHSH and LQKENI. The DNA for the CDR3 is TGTGCCAGTTCCGGGGGGAGCGCCTACGAGCAGTACTTC. This translates into CASSGGSAYEQYF.

This clonotype was seen at least ten times. The V call is TRBV12-3 or TRBV12-4, the J call TRBJ2-1; no definite D call. The CDR3 totals 16 residues. Trimming removed 2 bases at V and 7 bases at J, with 18 bases between. Here the CDR3 reads CASSLPTPMKWNEQFF. The CDR3 coding sequence is TGTGCCAGCAGTTTACCGACCCCTATGAAGTGGAATGAGCAGTTCTTC.

The chain carries TRBV20-1 and TRBJ1-1; D is perhaps TRBD1 (6 bases). Germline V gene data show CDR1 as DFQATT and CDR2 as SNEGSKA (reference sequence). There are 15 residues in the CDR3. V dropped 0 bases and J dropped 3 bases, with 14 bases sitting between them. In DNA form, the CDR3 reads TGCAGTGCTAGAGACCCGGATAGGGGGGACACTGAAGCTTTCTTT. Translation gives CSARDPDRGDTEAFF.

This chain uses TRBV6-1 with TRBJ2-7; 8 nucleotides agree with TRBD1. CDR3 size: 13 residues. Trimming took 6 bases from V and 2 from J; bases not matched to a gene: 3. Germline V gives CDR1 MNHNS, CDR2 SASEGT. CDR3 loop: CASSRGQAYEQYF. The CDR3 DNA follows: TGTGCCAGCAGCCGGGGACAGGCCTACGAGCAGTACTTC.

The chain couples TRBV20-1 to TRBJ1-6, with 8 bases that match TRBD1. Germline V lookup: CDR1 DFQATT, CDR2 SNEGSKA (reference sequence). The CDR3 contains 13 residues. Trimming took 5 bases from V and 10 from J; bases not matched to a gene: 7. CDR3 sequence: CSASGQGTSPLHF. Here the CDR3 DNA reads TGCAGTGCTTCCGGACAGGGAACCTCACCCCTCCACTTT.

The chain has TRBV3-2 and TRBJ2-7. TRBV3-2 is assigned pseudogene status. The CDR3 totals 14 residues. CDR3: CASNIHSPSYEQYF. The CDR3 DNA reads TGTGCCAGCAACATTCATTCCCCCTCCTACGAGCAGTACTTC.

Only a few counts were recorded for this clonotype. The rearrangement joins TRBV7-2 to TRBJ2-3; D is possibly TRBD2 (7 bases). This CDR3 region has 16 residues. V shed 4 bases and J shed 3 bases, with 17 bases lying between them. Germline CDR1 SGHTA, CDR2 FQGNSA. CDR3 DNA: TGTGCCAGCAGCTCGGGAAGGGGGGGGAGGACAGATACGCAGTATTTT. Translated: CASSSGRGGRTDTQYF. Together with reference TRBV7-2 and TRBJ2-3, the CDR3 gives the full variable domain: GAGVSQSPSNKVTEKGKDVELRCDPISGHTALYWYRQSLGQGLEFLIYFQGNSAPDKSGLPSDRFSAERTGGSVSTLTIQRTQQEDSAVYLCASSSGRGGRTDTQYFGPGTRLTVL.

A few counts support this clonotype. The chain has TRBV20-1 and TRBJ2-3, with D perhaps assigned TRBD1 or TRBD2 (5 bases each). The V end lost 4 bases, the J end lost 2 bases, and 19 bases lay between the germline ends. Germline assignment: CDR1 DFQATT and CDR2 SNEGSKA (reference sequence). There are 16 residues in the CDR3. The CDR3 region is CSAIPYVGEFTDTQYF. The CDR3 bases are TGCAGTGCTATCCCCTATGTGGGGGAGTTCACAGATACGCAGTATTTT.

This clonotype has more than one count but fewer than ten. The V call is TRBV6-5, the J call TRBJ1-2; D is undetermined. Deletions cut 2 bases from V and 6 bases from J, with 7 bases between. There are 12 residues in the CDR3. Germline V gives CDR1 MNHEY, CDR2 SVGAGI. The CDR3 loop is CASSYVTNGYTF. The CDR3 coding sequence is TGTGCCAGCAGTTACGTTACAAATGGCTACACCTTC.

The chain combines TRBV5-8 with TRBJ2-5; the match to TRBD2 covers 7 bases. J was trimmed by 2 bases and V by 1 base; bases with no gene match: 8. Germline values: CDR1 SGHTS, CDR2 YDEGEE. There are 16 residues in the CDR3. The CDR3 reads CASSLNMGAGQETQYF. As DNA, the CDR3 is TGTGCCAGCAGCTTGAACATGGGAGCGGGACAAGAGACCCAGTACTTC.

The gene calls are TRBV2 and TRBJ1-6; 10 bases are a match to TRBD1. The CDR3 spans 14 residues. Germline V gene sequence: CDR1 SNHLY, CDR2 FYNNEI. With V trimmed by 4 bases and J by 12 bases, 6 bases remained unmatched. CDR3 amino acids: CASSVDRGQGPLHF. The CDR3, as DNA: TGTGCCAGCAGTGTTGACAGGGGGCAAGGACCCCTCCACTTT.

CDR3 nucleotide sequence: TGTGCCACCAGTGATCCGCTGTCCGCCGGGGAGCTGTTTTTT. Translating it yields CATSDPLSAGELFF. The rearrangement joins TRBV24-1 to TRBJ2-2; no definite D call. CDR3 length: 14 amino acids. The germline V gene encodes CDR1 KGHDR and CDR2 SFDVKD. V lost 3 bases and J lost 6, with 10 bases in between.

The chain uses TRBV19 and TRBJ2-4, with D unclear. Trimming left V 6 bases short and J 4 bases short, with 16 bases between. Germline V gene lookup returns CDR1 LNHDA and CDR2 SQIVND (reference sequence). This CDR3 spans 15 amino acids. The chain's CDR3 is CASSPSDVIKNIQYF. The CDR3 region has the DNA TGTGCCAGTAGCCCCTCCGATGTAATAAAAAACATTCAGTACTTC.

This clonotype was recorded many times. The chain employs TRBV12-3 or TRBV12-4 and TRBJ2-4, with a tentative D call TRBD2 (5 bases). V lost 3 bases and J lost 0, with 9 bases in between. The CDR3 spans 15 residues. CDR3 amino acids: CASSFGGLAKNIQYF. The DNA for the CDR3 is TGTGCCAGCAGTTTTGGAGGCCTAGCCAAAAACATTCAGTACTTC.

This clonotype was seen more than once but under ten times. V usage is TRBV12-3 or TRBV12-4 and J usage is TRBJ1-5, with D unresolved. This CDR3 has 14 amino acids. The V end lost 7 bases, the J end lost 2 bases, and 12 bases lay between the germline ends. The CDR3 nucleotides read TGTGCCAGCACCTCCCAGGCGGGCAATCAGCCCCAGCATTTT. Translating it yields CASTSQAGNQPQHF.

The J gene is TRBJ1-6, the V gene TRBV5-1; 9 bases align to TRBD1. The CDR3 has 15 amino acids. Germline CDR1 SGHRS, CDR2 YFSETQ. With 0 bases clipped from V and 7 bases from J, the junction kept 2 bases outside the gene matches. The CDR3 is CASSLAGTGNSPLHF. The CDR3 bases are TGCGCCAGCAGCTTGGCCGGGACAGGGAATTCACCCCTCCACTTT.

The V gene is TRBV18, the J gene TRBJ1-4; maybe TRBD1 (5 bases). This CDR3 is built from 15 residues. Germline V CDR1 and CDR2: KGHSH, LQKENI. Trimming took off 3 bases at V and 8 bases at J, with 16 bases between the two ends. CDR3 nucleotides: TGTGCCAGCTCACCGAGGGGCCCCCCAGAGGAAAAACTGTTTTTT. Amino acid sequence: CASSPRGPPEEKLFF. The full variable domain, completed using reference TRBV18 and TRBJ1-4, is NAGVMQNPRHLVRRRGQEARLRCSPMKGHSHVYWYRQLPEEGLKFMVYLQKENIIDESGMPKERFSAEFPKEGPSILRIQQVVRGDSAAYFCASSPRGPPEEKLFFGSGTQLSVL.

This clonotype was seen at least ten times. V and J are TRBV27 and TRBJ2-7, with 10 positions matching TRBD1. Per germline, CDR1 MNHEY and CDR2 SMNVEV (reference sequence). The CDR3 covers 13 residues. V was clipped by 7 bases and J by 3 bases; unmatched bases: 3. The CDR3 loop reads CASKWTGGYEQYF. CDR3 DNA sequence: TGTGCCAGCAAATGGACAGGGGGCTACGAGCAGTACTTC.

The chain links TRBV12-3 or TRBV12-4 to TRBJ2-7; perhaps D is TRBD1 or TRBD2 (5 bases each). Trimming pared 8 bases from V and 3 bases from J, leaving 20 bases between. CDR3 length: 15 amino acids. The CDR3 loop is CASSPQGAASYEQYF. In DNA, the CDR3 is TGTGCCAGCTCCCCCCAGGGAGCAGCTAGCTACGAGCAGTACTTC.